This TCR beta chain is from a study of somatic mutations in cytotoxic T cells in rheumatoid arthritis. Study-level information: Flow sorting at nearly 100% purity was applied to some V beta antibody-stained T-cell populations, which included V beta1+ cells sequenced for TCRB.

The table came from immunoSEQ multiplex PCR; TCRdb's copy has only in-frame clones and leaves some out. The sample includes about 14,000 clones, around nine tenths seen only once; the top ten take 15% to 20%. V lost 2 bases and J lost 2, with 7 bases in between. In germline, CDR1 is MNHNS, CDR2 SASEGT. The CDR3 extends over 13 amino acids. There are a few counts of this clone. This receptor was identified in an older man with rheumatoid arthritis. Sequencing was carried out using CD4+ T cells sorted from blood. V is TRBV6-1 and J is TRBJ2-7, with D hard to call. The CDR3 nucleotides are TGTGCCAGCAGTGAAAGTGGGCCCTACGAGCAGTACTTC. It yields the protein CASSESGPYEQYF.